This TCR beta chain stems from a study of cytomegalovirus exposure and HLA in healthy donors. Study observations and caveats: In an earlier analysis, in roughly 600 donors, most V segments appeared productive either ~87% or ~30% of the time.

Donors in the study were healthy people who gave bone marrow. Germline-derived CDR1 and CDR2 are SGHRS and YFSETQ. The V gene end was trimmed by 1 base and the J gene end by 3 bases; junction bases not matched to a gene: 4. This CDR3 spans 15 amino acids. As concerns this clone: Its antigen remains unidentified.

The PCR contained 60 Vbeta and 13 Jbeta primers. Libraries were prepared by immunoSEQ multiplex PCR; TCRdb keeps only in-frame clonotypes and omits some of them. The sample lists some 130,000 clones, 70% to 80% occurring once. The receptor was derived from a woman between 55 and 75 years old in good health and CMV-seropositive. Material: PBMCs. The genes are TRBV5-1 and TRBJ2-5; 9 bases agree with TRBD2. The CDR3 DNA reads as TGCGCCAGCAGCTTGAGAGCGGGGGGCGAAGAGACCCAGTACTTC. It yields the protein CASSLRAGGEETQYF.